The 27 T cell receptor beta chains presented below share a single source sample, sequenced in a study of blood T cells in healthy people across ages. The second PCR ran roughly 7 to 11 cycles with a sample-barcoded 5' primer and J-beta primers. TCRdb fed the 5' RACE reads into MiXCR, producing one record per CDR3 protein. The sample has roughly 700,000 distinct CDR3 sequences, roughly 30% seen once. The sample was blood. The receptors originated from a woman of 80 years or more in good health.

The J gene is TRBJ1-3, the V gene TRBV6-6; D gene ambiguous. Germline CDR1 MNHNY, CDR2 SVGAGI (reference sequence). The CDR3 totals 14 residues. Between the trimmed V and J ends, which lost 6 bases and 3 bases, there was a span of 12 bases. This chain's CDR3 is CASRDAGLGNTIYF. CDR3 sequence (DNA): TGTGCCAGCAGAGACGCAGGCCTTGGAAACACCATATATTTT.

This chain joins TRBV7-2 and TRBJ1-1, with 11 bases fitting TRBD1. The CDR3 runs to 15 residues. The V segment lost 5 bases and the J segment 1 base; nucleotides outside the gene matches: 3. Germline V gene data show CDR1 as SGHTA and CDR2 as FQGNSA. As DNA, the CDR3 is TGTGCCAGCAGCCAGGGGACAGGGGGGAACACTGAAGCTTTCTTT. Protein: CASSQGTGGNTEAFF.

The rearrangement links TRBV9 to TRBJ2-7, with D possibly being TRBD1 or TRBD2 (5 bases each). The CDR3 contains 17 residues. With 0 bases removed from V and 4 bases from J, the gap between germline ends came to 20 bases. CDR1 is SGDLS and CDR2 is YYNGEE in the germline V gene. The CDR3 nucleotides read TGTGCCAGCAGCGTAGAAAAGGGGAGCAGGGCCCTATACGAGCAGTACTTC. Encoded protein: CASSVEKGSRALYEQYF.

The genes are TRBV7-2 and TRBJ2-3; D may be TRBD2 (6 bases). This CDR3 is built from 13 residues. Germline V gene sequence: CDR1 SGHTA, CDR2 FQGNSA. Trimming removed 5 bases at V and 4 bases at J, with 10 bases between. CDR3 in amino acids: CASSHGTPDTQYF. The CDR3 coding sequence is TGTGCCAGCAGCCACGGGACTCCAGATACGCAGTATTTT.

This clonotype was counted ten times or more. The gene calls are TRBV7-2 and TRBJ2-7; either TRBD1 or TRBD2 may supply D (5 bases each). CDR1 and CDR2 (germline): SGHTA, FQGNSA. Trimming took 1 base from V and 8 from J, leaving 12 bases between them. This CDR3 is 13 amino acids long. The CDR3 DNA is TGTGCCAGCAGCTTAGGGGGACCTGGTCAGCAGTACTTC. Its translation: CASSLGGPGQQYF.

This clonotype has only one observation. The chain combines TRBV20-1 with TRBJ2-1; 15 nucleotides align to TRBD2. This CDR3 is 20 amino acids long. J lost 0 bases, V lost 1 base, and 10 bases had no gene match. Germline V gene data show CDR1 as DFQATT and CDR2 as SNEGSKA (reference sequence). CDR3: CSARARTSGRDGSSYNEQFF. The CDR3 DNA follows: TGCAGTGCTAGAGCCAGGACTAGCGGGAGGGATGGGAGCTCCTACAATGAGCAGTTCTTC.

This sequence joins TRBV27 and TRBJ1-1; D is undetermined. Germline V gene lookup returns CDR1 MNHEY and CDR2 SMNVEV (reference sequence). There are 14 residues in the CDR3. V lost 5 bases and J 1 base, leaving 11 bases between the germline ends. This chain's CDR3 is CASSHRARNTEAFF. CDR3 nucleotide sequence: TGTGCCAGCAGTCACCGGGCTAGGAACACTGAAGCTTTCTTT.

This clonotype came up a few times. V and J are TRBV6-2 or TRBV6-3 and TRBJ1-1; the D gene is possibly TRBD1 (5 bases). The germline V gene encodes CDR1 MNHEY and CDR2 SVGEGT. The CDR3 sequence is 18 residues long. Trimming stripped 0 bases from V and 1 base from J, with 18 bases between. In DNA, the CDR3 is TGTGCCAGCAGTTACTCCCCTACAGGATCACTCAAGAACACTGAAGCTTTCTTT. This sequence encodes CASSYSPTGSLKNTEAFF.

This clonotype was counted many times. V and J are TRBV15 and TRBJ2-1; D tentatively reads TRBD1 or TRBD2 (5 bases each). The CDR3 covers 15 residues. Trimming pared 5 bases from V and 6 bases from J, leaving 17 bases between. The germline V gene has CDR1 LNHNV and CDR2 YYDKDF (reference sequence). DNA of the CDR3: TGTGCCACCAGCTCATTGGGACGGAGAGGCAATGAGCAGTTCTTC. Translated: CATSSLGRRGNEQFF.

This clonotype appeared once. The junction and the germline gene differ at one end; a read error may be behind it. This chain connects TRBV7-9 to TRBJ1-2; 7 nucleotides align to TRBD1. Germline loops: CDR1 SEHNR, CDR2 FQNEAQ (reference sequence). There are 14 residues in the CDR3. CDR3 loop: CASSLGQLNCGYTF. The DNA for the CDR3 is TGTGCCAGCAGCCTGGGACAGCTAAACTGTGGCTACACCTTC.

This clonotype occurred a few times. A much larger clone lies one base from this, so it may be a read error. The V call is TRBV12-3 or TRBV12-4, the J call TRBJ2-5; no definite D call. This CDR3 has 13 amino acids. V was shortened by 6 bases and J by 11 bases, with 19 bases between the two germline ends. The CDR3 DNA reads TGTGCCAGCAGCAAGTTGCCTACGGATGAGCAGTACTTC. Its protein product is CASSKLPTDEQYF.

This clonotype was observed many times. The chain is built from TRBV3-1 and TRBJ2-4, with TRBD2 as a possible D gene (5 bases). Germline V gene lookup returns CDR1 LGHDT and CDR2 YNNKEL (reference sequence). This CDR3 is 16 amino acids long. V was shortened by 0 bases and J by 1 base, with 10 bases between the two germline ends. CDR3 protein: CASSQDFRGAKNIQYF. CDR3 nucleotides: TGTGCCAGCAGCCAAGACTTTCGCGGGGCCAAAAACATTCAGTACTTC.

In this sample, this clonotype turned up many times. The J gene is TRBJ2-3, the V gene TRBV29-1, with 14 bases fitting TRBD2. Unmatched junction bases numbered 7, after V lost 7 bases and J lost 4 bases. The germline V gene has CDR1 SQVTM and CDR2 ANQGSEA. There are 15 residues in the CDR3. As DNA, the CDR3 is TGCAGCGCCGCGGGACTAGCGGGGGACCCAGATACGCAGTATTTT. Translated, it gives CSAAGLAGDPDTQYF.

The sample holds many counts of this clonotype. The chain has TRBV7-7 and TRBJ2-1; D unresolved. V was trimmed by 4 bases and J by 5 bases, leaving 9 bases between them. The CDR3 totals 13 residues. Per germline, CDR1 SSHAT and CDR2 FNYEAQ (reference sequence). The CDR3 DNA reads TGTGCCAGCAGCTCTCGACCAGACAATGAGCAGTTCTTC. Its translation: CASSSRPDNEQFF.

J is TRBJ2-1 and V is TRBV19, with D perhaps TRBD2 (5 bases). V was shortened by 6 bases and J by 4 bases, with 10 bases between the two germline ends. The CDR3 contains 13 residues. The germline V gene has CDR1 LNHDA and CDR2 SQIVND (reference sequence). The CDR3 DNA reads TGTGCCAGTAGAGGTACGGGATACAATGAGCAGTTCTTC. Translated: CASRGTGYNEQFF.

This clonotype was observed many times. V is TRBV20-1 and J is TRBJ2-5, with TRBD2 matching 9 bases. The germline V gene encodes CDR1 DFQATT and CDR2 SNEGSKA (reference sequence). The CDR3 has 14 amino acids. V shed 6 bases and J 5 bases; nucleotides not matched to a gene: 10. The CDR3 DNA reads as TGCAGTGCCAGCGGTAGCGGGGGCGGGGAGACCCAGTACTTC. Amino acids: CSASGSGGGETQYF.

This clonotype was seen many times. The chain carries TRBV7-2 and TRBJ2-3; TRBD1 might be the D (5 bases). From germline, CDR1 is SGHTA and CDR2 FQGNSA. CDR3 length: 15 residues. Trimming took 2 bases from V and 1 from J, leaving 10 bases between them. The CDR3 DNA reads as TGTGCCAGCAGCTTAAGCAGGGCCGGCACAGATACGCAGTATTTT. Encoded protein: CASSLSRAGTDTQYF.

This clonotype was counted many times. CDR3 sequence reads: CSVDSELYNEQFF. In DNA, the CDR3 is TGCAGCGTTGACAGTGAGTTATACAATGAGCAGTTCTTC. The chain uses TRBV29-1 and TRBJ2-1, with D uncertain. The CDR3 length is 13 residues. Per the germline V gene, CDR1 is SQVTM and CDR2 is ANQGSEA. V was trimmed by 3 bases and J by 4 bases, leaving 10 bases between them.

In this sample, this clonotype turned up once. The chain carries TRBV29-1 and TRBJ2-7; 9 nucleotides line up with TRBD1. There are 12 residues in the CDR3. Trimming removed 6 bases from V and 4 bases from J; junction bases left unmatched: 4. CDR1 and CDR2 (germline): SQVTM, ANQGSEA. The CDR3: CSVRDRVYEQYF. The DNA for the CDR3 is TGCAGCGTCCGGGACAGGGTATACGAGCAGTACTTC.

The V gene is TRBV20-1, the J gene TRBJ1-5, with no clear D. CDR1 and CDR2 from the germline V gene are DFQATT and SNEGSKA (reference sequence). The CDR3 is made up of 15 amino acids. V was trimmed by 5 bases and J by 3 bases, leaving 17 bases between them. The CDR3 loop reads CSASRSLGDNQPQHF. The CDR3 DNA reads TGCAGTGCTTCCCGGAGTCTCGGGGACAATCAGCCCCAGCATTTT.

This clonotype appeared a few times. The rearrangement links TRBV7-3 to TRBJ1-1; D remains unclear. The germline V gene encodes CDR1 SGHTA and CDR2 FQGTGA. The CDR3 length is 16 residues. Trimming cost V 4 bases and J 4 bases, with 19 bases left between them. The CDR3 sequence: CASSSTLVTLGTEAFF. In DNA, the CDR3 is TGTGCCAGCAGCTCCACTTTAGTAACCCTGGGCACTGAAGCTTTCTTT.

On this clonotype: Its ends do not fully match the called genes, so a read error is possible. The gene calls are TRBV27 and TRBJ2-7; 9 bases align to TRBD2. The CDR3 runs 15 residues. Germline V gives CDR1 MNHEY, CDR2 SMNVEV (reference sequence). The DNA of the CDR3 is TGCGCCAGCAGTTTATCGAGTGGGACTAGCAATGAGCAGTACTTC. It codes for CASSLSSGTSNEQYF.

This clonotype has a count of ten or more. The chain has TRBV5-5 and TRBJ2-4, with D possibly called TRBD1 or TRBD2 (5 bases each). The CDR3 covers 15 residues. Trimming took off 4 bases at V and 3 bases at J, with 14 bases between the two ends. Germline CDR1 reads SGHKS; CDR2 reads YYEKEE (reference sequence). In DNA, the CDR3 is TGTGCCAGCAGCACGGGGACGGGTAGCAAAAACATTCAGTACTTC. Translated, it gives CASSTGTGSKNIQYF.

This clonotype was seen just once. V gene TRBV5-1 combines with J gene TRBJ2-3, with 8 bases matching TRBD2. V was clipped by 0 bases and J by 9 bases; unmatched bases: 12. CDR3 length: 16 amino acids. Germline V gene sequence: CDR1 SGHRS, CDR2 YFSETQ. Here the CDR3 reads CASSLESGGQGDTQYF. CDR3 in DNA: TGCGCCAGCAGCTTGGAGAGCGGGGGACAAGGAGACACGCAGTATTTT.

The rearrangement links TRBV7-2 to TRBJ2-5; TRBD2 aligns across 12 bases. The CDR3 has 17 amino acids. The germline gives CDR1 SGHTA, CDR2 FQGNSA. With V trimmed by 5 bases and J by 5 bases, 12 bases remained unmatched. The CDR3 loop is CASSPPGLAGGQETQYF. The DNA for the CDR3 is TGTGCCAGCAGCCCCCCAGGGCTAGCGGGAGGGCAGGAGACCCAGTACTTC.

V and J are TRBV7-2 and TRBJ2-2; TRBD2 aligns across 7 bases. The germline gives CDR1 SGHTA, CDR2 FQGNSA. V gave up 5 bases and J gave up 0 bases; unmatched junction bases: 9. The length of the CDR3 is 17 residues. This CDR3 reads CASSPPRGGSNTGELFF. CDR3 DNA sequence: TGTGCCAGCAGCCCCCCTCGCGGGGGTTCGAACACCGGGGAGCTGTTTTTT.

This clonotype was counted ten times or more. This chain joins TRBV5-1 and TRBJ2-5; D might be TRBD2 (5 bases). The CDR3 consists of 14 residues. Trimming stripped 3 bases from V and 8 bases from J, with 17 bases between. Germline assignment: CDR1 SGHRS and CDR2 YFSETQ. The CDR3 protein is CASSSGGPWDTQYF. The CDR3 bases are TGCGCCAGCAGCTCGGGCGGGCCTTGGGATACCCAGTACTTC.